One sample yielded the 4 T cell receptor beta chains listed below, sequenced in a study of blood T cell repertoires in COVID-19. Generated by immunoSEQ multiplex PCR, the TCRdb table keeps only in-frame clones and is missing some. The sample lists under 85,000 clones; less than 90% were seen once. The specimen was peripheral blood. The receptor source for this set is a man older than 75 in a cohort sampled during active COVID-19.

The chain couples TRBV5-1 to TRBJ2-3, with D tentatively TRBD2 (5 bases). The CDR3 extends over 14 amino acids. V was cut by 0 bases and J by 6 bases, with 11 bases left in between. The germline CDR1 and CDR2 sequences are SGHRS and YFSETQ. CDR3 bases: TGCGCCAGCAGCTTGGACGAGGGCGTCGATACGCAGTATTTT. The encoded protein is CASSLDEGVDTQYF.

This chain joins TRBV5-1 and TRBJ2-1; 8 bases fit TRBD2. Germline V lookup: CDR1 SGHRS, CDR2 YFSETQ. The CDR3 covers 16 residues. The V segment lost 3 bases and the J segment 3 bases; nucleotides outside the gene matches: 8. The CDR3 bases are TGCGCCAGCAGCTCCACCTTAGCGGGGATCTACAATGAGCAGTTCTTC. Translating gives CASSSTLAGIYNEQFF.

The chain joins TRBV28 to TRBJ1-2, with 7 nucleotides matching TRBD1. This CDR3 region has 15 residues. Germline V lookup: CDR1 MDHEN, CDR2 SYDVKM. V lost 3 bases and J lost 7; bases outside the gene matches: 11. The DNA of the CDR3 is TGTGCCAGCAGTTTTCCTCGGCAGGGGGAGGTTGGCTACACCTTC. Translation gives CASSFPRQGEVGYTF.

The chain couples TRBV25-1 to TRBJ1-6; D uncertain. V was cut by 3 bases and J by 8 bases, with 8 bases left in between. CDR1 MGHDK and CDR2 SYGVNS come from the germline V gene. The length of the CDR3 is 13 residues. The CDR3 region is CASSESAYSPLHF. The CDR3 coding sequence is TGTGCCAGCAGTGAGAGTGCGTATTCACCCCTCCACTTT.